The 10 T cell receptor beta chains below come from one sample, sequenced in a study of T cells in Graves' hyperthyroidism and ophthalmopathy. There were TCR beta CDR3 regions amplified from RNA transcripts. With the HTBI primer set, the TCR CDR3 went through a first round of RT-PCR. Each CDR3 protein gets one entry after TCRdb re-called the multiplex PCR reads with MiXCR. The sample yields approximately 870,000 distinct CDR3 sequences, over 35% seen once. Sequencing was done on a sample of blood. The receptor source for this set is a man between 18 and 29 years old with Graves' hyperthyroidism.

The chain carries TRBV29-1 and TRBJ2-5, with D perhaps TRBD2 (6 bases). The CDR3 spans 11 residues. With 1 base removed from V and 11 bases from J, the gap between germline ends came to 11 bases. The germline CDR1 and CDR2 sequences are SQVTM and ANQGSEA. The CDR3 bases are TGCAGCGTTGAAGGCGGGGATACGCAGTACTTC. Its translation: CSVEGGDTQYF.

The chain links TRBV5-1 to TRBJ2-5; TRBD2 matches at 13 bases. Germline V gives CDR1 SGHRS, CDR2 YFSETQ. The junction had 7 bases not matched to a gene; V was cut back by 4 bases and J by 7 bases. The CDR3 is 15 amino acids. CDR3 coding DNA: TGCGCCAGCAGCCTAGGACTAGCGGGAGAGGTGACCCAGTACTTC. Amino acid sequence: CASSLGLAGEVTQYF.

In its sample, this clonotype was seen a few times. The chain has TRBV20-1 and TRBJ2-2, with D perhaps matching TRBD2 (6 bases). The CDR3 spans 13 residues. The ends were cut back, 3 bases at V and 7 bases at J, with 12 bases in the middle. CDR1 DFQATT and CDR2 SNEGSKA come from the germline V gene (reference sequence). CDR3 amino acids: CSASGGSGGELFF. The DNA for the CDR3 is TGCAGTGCTAGCGGGGGATCGGGCGGGGAGCTGTTTTTT.

In this sample, this clonotype turned up a few times. V and J are TRBV5-1 and TRBJ1-2; D unresolved. V lost 0 bases to trimming and J lost 3 bases, with 9 bases between them. There are 14 residues in the CDR3. Germline CDR1 SGHRS, CDR2 YFSETQ. The CDR3 sequence: CASSLDSRDYGYTF. Here the CDR3 DNA reads TGCGCCAGCAGCTTGGACTCCAGAGACTATGGCTACACCTTC.

The rearrangement joins TRBV29-1 to TRBJ1-1; 7 bases agree with TRBD1. The CDR3 is made up of 13 amino acids. V was clipped by 7 bases and J by 1 base; unmatched bases: 6. Germline V gene lookup returns CDR1 SQVTM and CDR2 ANQGSEA. The CDR3, as DNA: TGCAGCGCTCTGACAGGGACGAACACTGAAGCTTTCTTT. Translated, it gives CSALTGTNTEAFF.

This clonotype was found a few times. The CDR3 here is CASTRAGLHQETQYF. The CDR3, as DNA: TGTGCCAGCACCCGAGCGGGGCTCCATCAAGAGACCCAGTACTTC. This sequence joins TRBV12-3 or TRBV12-4 and TRBJ2-5; TRBD2 aligns across 7 bases. The CDR3 is 15 residues long. J gave up 2 bases and V 7 bases, and 10 bases lay outside the gene matches.

This chain connects TRBV5-1 to TRBJ1-4, with D possibly matching TRBD1 (5 bases). The CDR3 has 14 residues. Germline assignment: CDR1 SGHRS and CDR2 YFSETQ. The V and J ends lost 4 bases and 6 bases respectively, with 13 bases between them. Written as DNA, the CDR3 is TGCGCCAGCAGCCCTGTAGGGGCGGATGAAAAACTGTTTTTT. Translation gives CASSPVGADEKLFF.

Only one count was recorded for this clonotype. This chain links TRBV2 with TRBJ2-7; D perhaps matches TRBD2 (7 bases). Germline assignment: CDR1 SNHLY and CDR2 FYNNEI. V was pared by 5 bases and J by 6 bases, with 17 bases between. The CDR3 spans 14 residues. The CDR3 bases are TGTGCCAGCAGTCGGGCCGCAGGGGAGGGCGAGCAGTACTTC. It encodes CASSRAAGEGEQYF. Together with reference TRBV2 and TRBJ2-7, the CDR3 gives the full variable domain: EPEVTQTPSHQVTQMGQEVILRCVPISNHLYFYWYRQILGQKVEFLVSFYNNEISEKSEIFDDQFSVERPDGSNFTLKIRSTKLEDSAMYFCASSRAAGEGEQYFGPGTRLTVT.

This clonotype occurred a few times. The chain joins TRBV6-5 to TRBJ2-2, with D possibly TRBD2 on 5 matching bases. The germline V gene encodes CDR1 MNHEY and CDR2 SVGAGI. Trimming pared 0 bases from V and 5 bases from J, leaving 10 bases between. The CDR3 consists of 15 residues. The DNA of the CDR3 is TGTGCCAGCAGTTACTCGATCCGGGGTACCGGGGAGCTGTTTTTT. It yields the protein CASSYSIRGTGELFF.

This clonotype came up a few times. This chain links TRBV7-9 with TRBJ2-7; a weak D match, TRBD2 (5 bases). CDR1 is SEHNR, CDR2 FQNEAQ, per germline (reference sequence). Trimming took off 6 bases at V and 6 bases at J, with 12 bases between the two ends. The CDR3 is made up of 12 amino acids. Here the CDR3 reads CASSSLRAEQYF. DNA of the CDR3: TGTGCCAGCAGTTCTCTGAGGGCCGAGCAGTACTTC.